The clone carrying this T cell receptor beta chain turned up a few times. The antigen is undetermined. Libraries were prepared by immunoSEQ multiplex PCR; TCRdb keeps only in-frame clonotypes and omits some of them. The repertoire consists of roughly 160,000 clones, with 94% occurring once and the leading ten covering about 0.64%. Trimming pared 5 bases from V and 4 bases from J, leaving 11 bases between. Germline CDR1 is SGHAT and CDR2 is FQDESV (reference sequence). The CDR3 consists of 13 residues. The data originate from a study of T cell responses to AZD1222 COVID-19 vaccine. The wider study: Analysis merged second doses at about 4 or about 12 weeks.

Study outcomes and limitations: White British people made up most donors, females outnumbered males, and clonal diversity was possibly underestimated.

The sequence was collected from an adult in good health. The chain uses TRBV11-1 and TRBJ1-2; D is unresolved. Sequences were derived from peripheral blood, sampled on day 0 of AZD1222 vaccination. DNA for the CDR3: TGTGCCAGCAGCCTAGGACCCTTCTATGGCTACACCTTC. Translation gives CASSLGPFYGYTF.